Detailed here is one T cell receptor beta chain. It lacks a known antigen. Per-base quality was not reported, and no clone a single base away is much larger than it. Using the deep immunoSEQ assay, TCR CDR3 regions were amplified from genomic DNA by multiplex PCR. For each cell subset, the extracted genomic DNA was distributed evenly across all wells of several immunoSEQ 96-well plates, and each plate served as one replicate. Each replicate PCR for sorted subsets received around 200 ng genomic DNA, equal to some 32,000 T cell genomes. The purified libraries were quantified using a Qubit 3.0 fluorometer, sized with a Bioanalyzer 2100, and then quantified again using the KAPA Library Quantification kit. A separate single-read 150-cycle Illumina NextSeq 550 flow cell was used to sequence each immunoSEQ 96-well plate. Regarding the original processing steps: Because the immunoSEQ output included only junctional sequences and no quality scores, the filtering could not be the same as the filtering used for full-length reads. Sequences were annotated with PyIR, a Python wrapper for IgBLAST v1.9, using IMGT germline references to assign V/J genes and CDR3. Reads were filtered out if the reads had weak V/J assignments (E-value above 1e-6), no CDR3, stop codons, out-of-frame junctions, or ambiguous translated residues. A V3J clonotype was defined by an identical inferred V gene, J gene, and CDR3 amino acid sequence. The percentage overlap between two repertoires was calculated by dividing the number of shared unique clonotypes by the size of the smaller repertoire. Richness of each repertoire was evaluated using RTK rarefaction, the Chao1 estimator, and Recon v2.1 estimates of unobserved clonotypes. Generation probabilities for all TCRbeta clonotypes obtained by the gDNA method from a handful of donors were computed using OLGA. Drawn from immuneACCESS, this table holds only the in-frame rearrangements with V and J called that TCRdb kept. Clones are partly lost; checked studies trace under half to an unresolved V gene and leave the rest unexplained. Clonal size and the V and J genes are those of that table, whereas D and trimming came from the DNA. In all, the sample holds about 700,000 clones, and approximately 74% of those were seen once. The ten largest make up more than 1.5% of the sample.

Reading from cysteine to phenylalanine, the CDR3 counts 14 amino acids. CDR3 DNA is the only sequence kept; it has 42 bases, read in frame from the first base. The junction shows trimming of 0 bases on V and 11 bases on J, plus 16 bases between the germline ends. In the germline V gene, CDR1 corresponds to MNHEY and CDR2 to SVGAGI. This sample was taken from a study of shared clonotypes between healthy human individuals (dated by TCRdb to 2020 to 2022). Broadly, across the study: A few men and a couple of women, aged 18 to 49 years, made up the cohort. To increase sequencing depth and limit assay-specific biases, different laboratories used diverse techniques to prepare libraries and sequence TCR repertoires. Between about 0.8 and 9 billion PBMCs per donor were obtained by leukapheresis. For each donor, CD4 naive and CD4 memory were each given three plates, CD8 naive was given two plates, and CD8 memory was given one plate. To estimate repertoire size and how much clonotype sharing occurs between individuals, the study deeply sequenced the blood TCR repertoires of several healthy adults.

What the research found in general, with its limitations: Pairwise subsampling indicated that sequencing depth was expected to affect the degree of clonotype sharing among donors. Incomplete sequencing was indicated by rarefaction of sorted-subset datasets, despite the large sequencing depth. Sampling was limited to blood, and TCR repertoires in tissue likely differ from TCR repertoires in blood. Naive subsets generally had larger estimated clonotype richness than memory subsets. Compared with non-shared clonotypes, the clonotypes found in all four sorted-subset donors had higher generation probabilities. The genetic and exposure-history diversity represented was limited by the small number of donors. Across several donors, approximately 5% of naive CD4, approximately 4% of naive CD8, approximately 2.5% of memory CD4, and about 0.44% of memory CD8 clonotypes were shared.

Donors were healthy HIV-negative adults with no recently reported acute infections or vaccinations. Every donor was a Caucasian adult living in Nashville, Tennessee, USA. CD4+ T cells were enriched by magnetic negative selection, after which naive cells were positively selected on CD45RA and the negative fraction was taken as the memory subset. After blood collection by leukapheresis, PBMCs were isolated using Ficoll-Histopaque density gradient centrifugation and then cryopreserved in the vapor phase of liquid nitrogen. Analytical flow cytometry was used to check the purity and quantity of each magnetically sorted T cell population. Each sorted fraction had its genomic DNA isolated and then quantified by UV absorbance on a Nanodrop 2000c.

Sequencing was done on a sample of memory CD4+ T cells sorted from blood. The cell subset or site label, read with the paper, signifies: CD45RA-negative fraction. The chain joins TRBV6-5 to TRBJ1-1, with the D gene not clear enough to name. The receptor comes from a woman aged 30 to 39 in good health. The nucleotide sequence is given as TGTGCCAGCAGTTACTCGATGGGCGACTTTGGGGCTTTCTTT. It codes for CASSYSMGDFGAFF.